This TCR beta chain was sequenced in a study of identical twins. This clonotype was seen a handful of times. TCRdb re-analysed the 5' RACE reads in MiXCR, keeping a single row per CDR3 protein. The sample has 500,000 or so distinct CDR3 sequences; 20% to 25% are singletons. J lost 1 base, V lost 5 bases, and 2 bases had no gene match. The CDR3 has 15 residues. A further study also used this sample, focusing on T cells expressing NK-cell markers. That study reports: Repertoire data for TCR beta were derived from sorted T cells (CD3+CD56+NKG2C+, CD3+CD56+NKG2C- and CD3+CD56-NKG2C+). The CD3+CD56-NKG2C+ fraction of a few donors was also led by these clonotypes. Expanded clones of NKG2C+ T cells had an unclear HCMV specificity.

Sequenced sample: CD4+ T cells sorted from blood. The sequence derives from a woman aged 18-29 years in good health. The chain has TRBV12-3 or TRBV12-4 and TRBJ2-3; 11 nucleotides line up with TRBD2. For the CDR3, the DNA is TGTGCCAGCAGTCGACTAGCGGGACGCACAGATACGCAGTATTTT. Translated: CASSRLAGRTDTQYF.